Listed below are T cell receptor beta chains from one sample, sequenced in a study of shared clonotypes between healthy human individuals. TCRdb keeps only in-frame clones here, not all; method: immunoSEQ multiplex PCR. There are approximately 1.9 million clones in the sample; just under 95% occur only once, and approximately 1.7% lies in the top ten. The sample was naive CD8+ T cells from PBMCs. Receptors originate from a man aged 18 to 35 in good health. Some clones in this sample may be carry-over from other donors' samples. CDR3s include the opening cysteine and the closing phenylalanine or tryptophan. D genes are given only for firm matches. Expanded clones are given a class, and other clones once, few, many or no size at all.

D gene | J gene | clone size | V gene | CDR3 protein | CDR3 DNA
- | TRBJ2-3 | - | TRBV2 | CASSEYRAPTDTQYF | TGTGCCAGCAGTGAATACAGGGCCCCCACAGATACGCAGTATTTT
- | TRBJ2-1 | - | TRBV7-8 | CASSLVARGDEQFF | TGTGCCAGCAGCTTAGTCGCCAGGGGAGATGAGCAGTTCTTC
- | TRBJ2-1 | - | TRBV18 | CASSPSRSSYNEQFF | TGTGCCAGCTCACCAAGCAGGTCGTCCTACAATGAGCAGTTCTTC
- | TRBJ1-2 | - | TRBV27 | CASSSRDKSRSYGYTF | TGTGCCAGCAGTTCCCGGGACAAGAGTCGTAGCTATGGCTACACCTTC
TRBD1 | TRBJ1-1 | - | TRBV28 | CASRVRTGVSTEAFF | TGTGCCAGCAGGGTCCGAACAGGGGTGTCCACTGAAGCTTTCTTT
TRBD1 | TRBJ1-5 | - | TRBV9 | CASSVVKWPGGHQPQHF | TGTGCCAGCAGCGTAGTGAAGTGGCCAGGGGGCCATCAGCCCCAGCATTTT
- | TRBJ1-2 | - | TRBV19 | CASSLDGYGYTF | TGTGCCAGTAGTTTGGACGGCTATGGCTACACCTTC
TRBD2 | TRBJ2-3 | - | TRBV9 | CASSLLAGDADTQYF | TGTGCCAGCAGCCTACTAGCGGGAGACGCAGATACGCAGTATTTT
- | TRBJ2-1 | - | TRBV7-9 | CASRNDGGRAYNEQFF | TGTGCCAGCAGGAACGATGGGGGAAGGGCCTACAATGAGCAGTTCTTC
- | TRBJ2-6 | - | TRBV7-6 | CASSLGRARSGANVLTF | TGTGCCAGCAGCTTGGGCAGGGCCCGCTCTGGGGCCAACGTCCTGACTTTC
- | TRBJ2-7 | - | TRBV29-1 | CSVVFGRSYEQYF | TGCAGCGTTGTTTTCGGCCGGTCGTACGAGCAGTACTTC
- | TRBJ2-5 | - | TRBV1 | CTSKSVYGCGTQYF | -
TRBD2 | TRBJ2-2 | - | TRBV2 | CASSGLAAETGELFF | TGTGCCAGCAGTGGACTAGCGGCGGAGACCGGGGAGCTGTTTTTT
- | TRBJ1-1 | - | TRBV4-1 | CASSPTLNTEAFF | TGCGCCAGCAGCCCCACATTGAACACTGAAGCTTTCTTT
TRBD1 | TRBJ2-6 | - | TRBV27 | CASSFRDRGYSGANVLTF | TGTGCCAGCAGTTTCCGGGACAGGGGTTACTCTGGGGCCAACGTCCTGACTTTC
TRBD2 | TRBJ2-7 | - | TRBV4-1 | CASSQDLAGAGTSSYEQYF | TGCGCCAGCAGCCAAGACCTAGCGGGCGCAGGAACTAGCTCCTACGAGCAGTACTTC
TRBD2 | TRBJ2-3 | - | TRBV4-3 | CASSLGSSGSTDTQYF | TGCGCCAGCAGCCTTGGGTCTAGCGGGAGCACAGATACGCAGTATTTT
- | TRBJ2-3 | once | TRBV28 | CASSPQGYSDTQYF | TGTGCCAGCAGTCCCCAGGGGTACTCAGATACGCAGTATTTT
TRBD1 | TRBJ2-5 | - | TRBV15 | CATSSRGYETQYF | TGTGCCACCAGCAGCAGGGGGTATGAGACCCAGTACTTC
TRBD1 | TRBJ1-2 | once | TRBV19 | CASTLGTERDGYTF | TGTGCCAGTACCTTGGGGACAGAGCGCGATGGCTACACCTTC
- | TRBJ1-3 | - | TRBV27 | CASSSREGKYSGNTIYF | TGTGCCAGCAGTTCCCGAGAGGGGAAATACTCTGGAAACACCATATATTTT
TRBD1 | TRBJ1-1 | - | TRBV5-6 | CASSFGQGNTEAFF | TGTGCCAGCAGCTTTGGACAGGGAAACACTGAAGCTTTCTTT
- | TRBJ2-7 | - | TRBV27 | CASSFRQTGAYEQYF | TGTGCCAGCAGTTTCCGGCAGACCGGGGCGTACGAGCAGTACTTC
TRBD2 | TRBJ2-1 | - | TRBV9 | CASSAGTSGFNEQFF | TGTGCCAGCAGCGCGGGGACTAGCGGTTTTAATGAGCAGTTCTTC
TRBD2 | TRBJ2-1 | - | TRBV9 | CASSVGLAGAGSYNEQFF | TGTGCCAGCAGCGTAGGACTAGCGGGAGCCGGATCCTACAATGAGCAGTTCTTC
- | TRBJ2-5 | - | TRBV7-9 | CASSLGLWGTRETQYF | TGTGCCAGCAGCTTAGGTCTCTGGGGCACCCGAGAGACCCAGTACTTC
- | TRBJ2-2 | - | TRBV15 | CATSRESTGELFF | TGTGCCACCAGCAGGGAGAGCACCGGGGAGCTGTTTTTT
TRBD1 | TRBJ1-2 | once | TRBV30 | CAYEDGTARLYGYTF | TGTGCCTACGAGGACGGGACAGCGAGACTCTATGGCTACACCTTC
TRBD2 | TRBJ2-2 | - | TRBV7-9 | CASSLAQVAGDTGELFF | TGTGCCAGCAGCTTAGCGCAGGTAGCGGGAGATACCGGGGAGCTGTTTTTT
- | TRBJ1-2 | - | TRBV29-1 | CSVEGGGAKDGYTF | TGCAGCGTTGAAGGAGGGGGGGCAAAAGATGGCTACACCTTC
- | TRBJ2-1 | once | TRBV4-1 | CASSQGTGGSEQFF | TGCGCCAGCAGCCAGGGGACTGGGGGCAGCGAGCAGTTCTTC
TRBD1 | TRBJ2-1 | - | TRBV5-5 | CASSSSHRTGIDEQFF | TGTGCCAGCAGCTCCTCCCACCGGACAGGTATCGATGAGCAGTTCTTC
- | TRBJ1-5 | few | TRBV4-1 | CASSQGQEGQPQHF | TGCGCCAGCAGCCAAGGTCAAGAGGGGCAGCCCCAGCATTTT
TRBD1 | TRBJ2-7 | - | TRBV14 | CASSQGQGSYEQYF | TGTGCCAGCAGCCAAGGACAGGGTTCCTACGAGCAGTACTTC
- | TRBJ1-1 | few | TRBV28 | CASRIDSMNTEAFF | TGTGCCAGCAGAATCGACAGCATGAACACTGAAGCTTTCTTT
TRBD2 | TRBJ2-1 | - | TRBV7-8 | CASSLAGAPLFF | TGTGCCAGCAGTTTAGCGGGCGCGCCGTTGTTCTTC
- | TRBJ1-4 | - | TRBV6-5 | CASRPGTTTNEKLFF | TGTGCCAGCAGACCCGGGACAACAACTAATGAAAAACTGTTTTTT
- | TRBJ2-7 | - | TRBV7-9 | CASSFPSSYEQYF | TGTGCCAGCAGCTTTCCTTCGTCCTACGAGCAGTACTTC
TRBD1 | TRBJ2-1 | - | TRBV2 | CASSEGTGPYNEQFF | TGTGCCAGCAGTGAAGGGACAGGGCCCTACAATGAGCAGTTCTTC
- | TRBJ1-2 | - | TRBV19 | CASTIAGDGYTF | TGTGCCAGTACCATCGCAGGGGATGGCTACACCTTC
- | TRBJ1-2 | - | TRBV5-4 | CASSLLGQIYGYTF | TGTGCCAGCAGCTTGTTGGGGCAGATCTATGGCTACACCTTC
- | TRBJ2-1 | - | TRBV6-6 | CASSSQGTYSYNEQFF | TGTGCCAGCAGTTCCCAGGGGACTTACTCCTACAATGAGCAGTTCTTC
- | TRBJ2-7 | once | TRBV15 | CATGQDGRWDEQYF | TGTGCCACCGGCCAGGACGGAAGGTGGGACGAGCAGTACTTC
TRBD2 | TRBJ2-7 | - | TRBV7-6 | CASSLVASGSYEQYF | TGTGCCAGCAGCTTAGTCGCTAGCGGGAGTTACGAGCAGTACTTC